The 21 T cell receptor beta chains listed next were all sequenced from one sample in a study of response to subunit inactivated influenza vaccine. TCRdb passed the RT-PCR reads through MiXCR, listing each CDR3 protein once. The table shows 450,000 to 600,000 distinct CDR3 sequences, with 6.5% to 8% occurring only once. This specimen was PBMCs from blood, taken roughly 24 months after vaccination. The receptors derive from a man between 50 and 69 years old who received an inactivated influenza vaccine.

The rearrangement joins TRBV6-4 to TRBJ2-1, with TRBD2 identical over 13 bases. CDR1 and CDR2 from the germline V gene are MRHNA and SNTAGT. The junction had 7 bases not matched to a gene; V was cut back by 6 bases and J by 8 bases. The CDR3 consists of 15 residues. The CDR3 DNA is TGTGCCAGCAGCGAGGGGACTAGCGGGGTGGATGAGCAGTTCTTC. Encoded protein: CASSEGTSGVDEQFF.

The chain is built from TRBV5-1 and TRBJ1-2, with D possibly matching TRBD1 (6 bases). The CDR3 is made up of 15 amino acids. CDR1 and CDR2 from the germline V gene are SGHRS and YFSETQ. V lost 4 bases to trimming and J lost 3 bases, with 16 bases between them. Written as DNA, the CDR3 is TGCGCCAGCAGCCCATCGACAGCAGGGGACTATGGCTACACCTTC. This translates into CASSPSTAGDYGYTF.

This clonotype was picked up many times. The chain carries TRBV3-1 and TRBJ1-1; D might be TRBD1 (6 bases). Trimming shortened V by 6 bases and J by 5 bases, and 19 bases separated the two germline ends. Germline loops: CDR1 LGHDT, CDR2 YNNKEL (reference sequence). The CDR3 extends over 15 amino acids. The CDR3 DNA sequence: TGTGCCAGCAGTCCCTGGGACAACGCCCGAACTGAAGCTTTCTTT. Amino acid sequence: CASSPWDNARTEAFF. Combining the CDR3 with reference TRBV3-1 and TRBJ1-1 gives the whole variable domain DTAVSQTPKYLVTQMGNDKSIKCEQNLGHDTMYWYKQDSKKFLKIMFSYNNKELIINETVPNRFSPKSPDKAHLNLHINSLELGDSAVYFCASSPWDNARTEAFFGQGTRLTVV.

The V call is TRBV7-2, the J call TRBJ1-4; D possibly corresponds to TRBD1 (6 bases). The CDR3 covers 14 residues. Trimming took off 4 bases at V and 3 bases at J, with 9 bases between the two ends. From germline, CDR1 is SGHTA and CDR2 FQGNSA. In DNA form, the CDR3 reads TGTGCCAGCAGCTCCAGGGGAGCTAATGAAAAACTGTTTTTT. This sequence encodes CASSSRGANEKLFF.

This clonotype showed up just a few times. The V call is TRBV5-1, the J call TRBJ2-3, with 10 bases identical to TRBD2. After removal of 4 bases from V and 4 bases from J, the junction contained 6 bases not matched to a gene. This CDR3 is 15 amino acids long. CDR1 and CDR2 (germline): SGHRS, YFSETQ. CDR3 region: CASSPGTSDADTQYF. DNA for the CDR3: TGCGCCAGCAGCCCTGGGACTAGCGATGCAGATACGCAGTATTTT.

This clonotype was found a few times. The V gene is TRBV24-1, the J gene TRBJ2-1, with 11 bases aligning to TRBD2. This CDR3 has 16 residues. In germline, CDR1 is KGHDR, CDR2 SFDVKD. Trimming at V came to 4 bases and at J to 2 bases, leaving 3 bases not matched to a gene. CDR3 region: CATSELAGGPYNEQFF. The CDR3 DNA is TGTGCCACCAGTGAGCTAGCGGGAGGACCCTACAATGAGCAGTTCTTC.

Many counts were recorded for this clonotype. This chain connects TRBV11-2 to TRBJ2-3; TRBD2 matches 8 bases. Germline CDR1 SGHAT, CDR2 FQNNGV. The V and J ends lost 3 bases and 0 bases, in that order; junction bases with no gene match: 11. The CDR3 extends over 18 amino acids. CDR3 sequence (DNA): TGTGCCAGCAGCTTCTTGCTTTTGCGGGAGGCTAGCACAGATACGCAGTATTTT. Amino acid sequence: CASSFLLLREASTDTQYF.

This clonotype was detected ten times or more. The chain joins TRBV3-1 to TRBJ1-3; D perhaps matches TRBD1 (6 bases). Germline CDR1 LGHDT, CDR2 YNNKEL (reference sequence). Trimming pared 1 base from V and 4 bases from J, leaving 11 bases between. The CDR3 is made up of 15 amino acids. The CDR3 loop is CASSQGGGGGNTIYF. The DNA for the CDR3 is TGTGCCAGCAGCCAAGGCGGGGGCGGGGGAAACACCATATATTTT.

The sample holds many counts of this clonotype. This chain links TRBV10-3 with TRBJ1-1; TRBD1 matches 9 bases. The junction had 5 bases not matched to a gene; V was cut back by 8 bases and J by 4 bases. This CDR3 spans 13 amino acids. Germline V lookup: CDR1 ENHRY, CDR2 SYGVKD. The CDR3 spells CAIRDRVSTEAFF. The CDR3 DNA follows: TGTGCCATCCGGGACAGGGTTAGCACTGAAGCTTTCTTT.

This clonotype appeared a single time. The J gene is TRBJ2-7, the V gene TRBV9; D may be TRBD1 (6 bases). V shed 0 bases and J shed 4 bases, with 11 bases lying between them. This CDR3 has 14 amino acids. CDR1 and CDR2 from the germline V gene are SGDLS and YYNGEE. The DNA of the CDR3 is TGTGCCAGCAGCGTAGGGGACAAAGATTACGAGCAGTACTTC. Amino acid sequence: CASSVGDKDYEQYF.

This clonotype turned up a few times. The V gene is TRBV5-4, the J gene TRBJ1-2; 10 nucleotides agree with TRBD1. The V and J ends lost 4 bases and 2 bases, in that order; junction bases with no gene match: 5. CDR1 SGHNT and CDR2 YYREEE come from the germline V gene (reference sequence). CDR3 length: 15 amino acids. CDR3 in amino acids: CASSLTTGGNYGYTF. In nucleotides, the CDR3 is TGTGCCAGCAGCCTAACGACAGGGGGCAACTATGGCTACACCTTC.

This rearrangement joins TRBV6-2 or TRBV6-3 to TRBJ2-2, with unresolved D. Germline V CDR1 and CDR2: MNHEY, SVGEGT. There are 13 residues in the CDR3. Trimming took 4 bases from V and 7 from J, leaving 10 bases between them. CDR3 region: CASSFLRIGELFF. As DNA, the CDR3 is TGTGCCAGCAGTTTCCTCCGGATCGGGGAGCTGTTTTTT.

This clonotype occurred many times. V is TRBV28 and J is TRBJ2-3, with 7 bases aligning to TRBD1. CDR1 and CDR2 from the germline V gene are MDHEN and SYDVKM. The CDR3 sequence is 14 residues long. V dropped 7 bases and J dropped 2; count of bases not matched to a gene: 6. In DNA, the CDR3 is TGTGCCAGCAAAGGGGGCGCTTTCACAGATACGCAGTATTTT. Protein sequence: CASKGGAFTDTQYF.

There are many counts of this clonotype. This chain links TRBV12-3 or TRBV12-4 with TRBJ1-1; D is unresolved. Deletions cut 3 bases from V and 1 base from J, with 12 bases between. There are 15 residues in the CDR3. Here the CDR3 DNA reads TGTGCCAGCAGTTTTACGGGGAGGAGGAACACTGAAGCTTTCTTT. Protein sequence: CASSFTGRRNTEAFF.

The V and J genes are TRBV15 and TRBJ1-6, with D unclear. The V gene's germline CDR1 is LNHNV and CDR2 YYDKDF (reference sequence). Trimming left V 0 bases short and J 9 bases short, with 6 bases between. The CDR3 length is 13 residues. Written as DNA, the CDR3 is TGTGCCACCAGCAGAGACCTTTTTTCACCCCTCCACTTT. As protein: CATSRDLFSPLHF. Filled out from reference TRBV15 and TRBJ1-6, the complete variable domain reads DAMVIQNPRYQVTQFGKPVTLSCSQTLNHNVMYWYQQKSSQAPKLLFHYYDKDFNNEADTPDNFQSRRPNTSFCFLDIRSPGLGDTAMYLCATSRDLFSPLHFGNGTRLTVT.

In this sample, this clonotype turned up a few times. The chain has TRBV7-2 and TRBJ2-5; D remains ambiguous. V dropped 1 base and J dropped 3 bases, with 18 bases sitting between them. CDR3 length: 17 amino acids. Germline-derived CDR1 and CDR2 are SGHTA and FQGNSA. The CDR3 loop reads CASSLVPDPPGEETQYF. The DNA of the CDR3 is TGTGCCAGCAGCTTAGTTCCGGACCCCCCCGGAGAAGAGACCCAGTACTTC.

The J gene is TRBJ2-7, the V gene TRBV20-1; 12 bases are a match to TRBD2. Germline CDR1 reads DFQATT; CDR2 reads SNEGSKA (reference sequence). V was pared by 2 bases and J by 1 base, with 0 bases of the junction left unmatched. The CDR3 spans 14 residues. CDR3 region: CSARLAGGSYEQYF. CDR3 coding DNA: TGCAGTGCTAGACTAGCGGGAGGGTCCTACGAGCAGTACTTC.

The gene calls are TRBV3-1 and TRBJ1-1, with TRBD1 identical over 7 bases. CDR1 and CDR2 from the germline V gene are LGHDT and YNNKEL (reference sequence). There are 13 residues in the CDR3. J lost 5 bases, V lost 8 bases, and 8 bases had no gene match. CDR3 sequence: CASGFLDRTEAFF. The CDR3 DNA is TGTGCCAGCGGCTTTTTGGACAGGACTGAAGCTTTCTTT.

This clonotype was seen repeatedly, ten times or more. V usage is TRBV6-2 or TRBV6-3 and J usage is TRBJ2-2; D is undetermined. Trimming took 5 bases from V and 8 from J, leaving 6 bases between them. Per germline, CDR1 MNHEY and CDR2 SVGEGT. The CDR3 is 11 residues long. As DNA, the CDR3 is TGTGCCAGCAGTCCCCCGGGGGAGCTGTTTTTT. Protein sequence: CASSPPGELFF.

At least ten counts were recorded for this clonotype. DNA for the CDR3: TGTGCCACCCATAGCGGGAGTTCCCCCTACAATGAGCAGTTCTTC. Translating it yields CATHSGSSPYNEQFF. The V gene is TRBV12-3 or TRBV12-4, the J gene TRBJ2-1, with 9 bases aligning to TRBD2. After removal of 10 bases from V and 2 bases from J, the junction contained 9 bases not matched to a gene. This CDR3 spans 15 amino acids.

This chain uses TRBV5-1 with TRBJ1-1; 7 nucleotides agree with TRBD1. CDR3 length equals 17 residues. The ends lost 0 bases at V and 0 bases at J; junction bases unmatched: 8. The germline CDR1 and CDR2 sequences are SGHRS and YFSETQ. CDR3 DNA: TGCGCCAGCAGCTTGGGAGGGACAGCAAAAATGAACACTGAAGCTTTCTTT. Protein product: CASSLGGTAKMNTEAFF. Full variable domain (remainder filled in from reference TRBV5-1 and TRBJ1-1): KAGVTQTPRYLIKTRGQQVTLSCSPISGHRSVSWYQQTPGQGLQFLFEYFSETQRNKGNFPGRFSGRQFSNSRSEMNVSTLELGDSALYLCASSLGGTAKMNTEAFFGQGTRLTVV.